Listed below are T cell receptor beta chains from one sample, sequenced in a study of cytomegalovirus exposure and HLA in healthy donors. Assay: immunoSEQ multiplex PCR; the TCRdb copy retains only in-frame clones and omits some. There are 75,000 to 100,000 clones in the sample, with around 1.6% held by the top ten. Sequenced material: PBMCs. All receptors come from a woman in her sixties or seventies in good health and CMV-seronegative. Both conserved end residues are trimmed from each CDR3.

J,V,CDR3
TRBJ2-3,TRBV7-2,ASSLVGATDTQY
TRBJ2-7,TRBV5-4,ASSPGGPLAGYEQY
TRBJ1-3,TRBV10-3,ASQDGGSGNTIY
TRBJ2-7,TRBV28,ASSSTSGFAYEQY
TRBJ2-7,TRBV29-1,SVGVSGKLYEQC
TRBJ2-7,TRBV5-1,ASSGPGSYEQY
TRBJ2-5,TRBV7-3,ASSLGGGETQY
TRBJ2-7,TRBV5-6,ASSLWFQGRVEQY
TRBJ1-1,TRBV4-2,ASSHERTGGGQAF
TRBJ1-2,TRBV2,ASRWSDHGYT
TRBJ1-4,TRBV28,ASSLDKLF
TRBJ2-2,TRBV30,AWSVRGSLNTGELF
TRBJ1-2,TRBV18,ASSPAGDNYGYT
TRBJ2-1,TRBV28,ASSFGVQTKDEQF
TRBJ2-3,TRBV7-2,ASSPGLAGASDTQY
TRBJ2-1,TRBV6-5,ASRGLAGVGEQF
TRBJ2-3,TRBV29-1,SVELESPDTQY
.,TRBV5-1,ASNRGDSYEQY
TRBJ1-1,TRBV29-1,SVWDREGTEAF
TRBJ1-2,TRBV27,ASSRGTNYGYT
TRBJ1-5,TRBV18,ASSPQTGQGNQPQH
TRBJ1-2,TRBV28,ASSFGQGQGYT
TRBJ1-5,TRBV6-5,ASSYSPGDQPQH
TRBJ1-2,TRBV18,ASSPSGQGKYDYGYT
TRBJ2-1,TRBV10-3,AIKNRDNEPNEQF
TRBJ1-3,TRBV7-2,ASSSRGNTIY
TRBJ2-1,TRBV27,ASSFTFSGYNEQF
TRBJ1-5,TRBV27,ASSPQGRQPQH
TRBJ2-5,TRBV28,ASSFGETQY
TRBJ2-7,TRBV29-1,SVPGQGRYEQY
TRBJ2-6,TRBV10-3,AIGGTGSGANVLT
TRBJ2-7,TRBV6-1,ASDWSYEQY
TRBJ1-2,TRBV4-1,ASSLMPGQGLPSPDGYT
TRBJ2-7,TRBV2,ASSGGGQRGYEQY
TRBJ2-1,TRBV7-2,ASRGGIYNEQF
TRBJ1-5,TRBV19,ASTQRDRGYRPQH
TRBJ2-5,TRBV29-1,SVQRGLAETQY
TRBJ1-1,TRBV27,ASRGWGVNTEAF
TRBJ2-2,TRBV9,ASSVGQGAYGELF
TRBJ1-2,TRBV18,ASSPPPGQSAAT
.,TRBV2,ASEPGADNGVYEQY
TRBJ1-5,TRBV7-2,ASSSDRGRSQPQH
TRBJ2-4,TRBV4-1,ASSQDYTGGYIQY
TRBJ2-1,TRBV6-5,ASSYSGTSMHEQF
TRBJ2-5,TRBV29-1,SVHRDREQETQY
TRBJ1-2,TRBV28,ASSPLSQGGYT
TRBJ2-6,TRBV28,ASSLSSAGANVLT
TRBJ2-7,TRBV18,ASSPKSEKTRMY
TRBJ2-5,TRBV7-6,ASTQDGGWETQY
TRBJ1-1,TRBV28,ASKLPGQGEAF
TRBJ2-2,TRBV10-3,AIRGTRGTNTGELF
TRBJ1-5,TRBV27,ASSAQGGRSNQPQH